Below, one T cell receptor (beta chain) is given with its context. The antigen is not known. This sample is part of a study of T-cell memory formation after mild COVID-19. On the study more broadly: Largely donor-specific TCR clusters were found. Whole-study findings and limits: Clones that shrank (day 15 to 85) were balanced CD4/CD8, whereas later expanders leaned CD4+. Some responding clones appeared in pre-infection memory, suggesting cross-reactive memory joined. Contracting CD4+ clones were located mainly in CM and EM, and CD8+ clones in EMRA.

TCRdb reprocessed the 5' RACE reads via MiXCR and lists one record per CDR3 protein. The sample includes 400,000 or so distinct CDR3 sequences, approximately 21% seen only once; the top ten take under 15%. The germline V gene encodes CDR1 MNHNY and CDR2 SVGAGI (reference sequence). V was clipped by 4 bases and J by 3 bases; unmatched bases: 2. This CDR3 is 13 amino acids long. V and J are TRBV6-6 and TRBJ2-7, with 8 bases aligning to TRBD1. The TCR sequence derives from an adult woman who had mild COVID-19 (a few samples of this study predate the infection). Cell type and time point are not known. The specimen was PBMCs or a T cell subset sorted from them (not recorded which). In DNA, the CDR3 is TGTGCCAGCAGTTCGGACAGGGACTACGAGCAGTACTTC. It specifies CASSSDRDYEQYF.